Presented here are 12 T cell receptor beta chains from one specimen sequenced in a study of T cell changes during pregnancy in multiple sclerosis. TCRdb's table, derived via immunoSEQ multiplex PCR, lists solely in-frame clones and lacks some. The table lists tens of thousands of clones, 90% to 95% of them singletons. The material sequenced was peripheral blood, taken in the third trimester of pregnancy. The origin of the receptors is a female donor in good health, enrolled as a control in a pregnancy study.

This chain joins TRBV28 and TRBJ1-4; 7 bases fit TRBD1. The junction had 8 bases not matched to a gene; V was cut back by 6 bases and J by 7 bases. Germline CDR1 MDHEN, CDR2 SYDVKM. The CDR3 covers 14 residues. The CDR3 sequence is CASSRRGVGEKLFF. In DNA, the CDR3 is TGTGCCAGCAGCCGCAGGGGGGTAGGTGAAAAACTGTTTTTT.

The V and J genes are TRBV28 and TRBJ2-1, with 8 bases fitting TRBD2. The CDR3 runs to 17 residues. V shed 2 bases, J shed 5 bases, and the junction held 11 bases outside the gene matches. CDR1 and CDR2 from the germline V gene are MDHEN and SYDVKM. The DNA for the CDR3 is TGTGCCAGCAGTTTAAAGGCTGCGGGAGGACGGGACAATGAGCAGTTCTTC. It encodes CASSLKAAGGRDNEQFF.

The V gene is TRBV27, the J gene TRBJ2-1; 7 bases fit TRBD2. V was clipped by 3 bases and J by 7 bases; unmatched bases: 9. Germline assignment: CDR1 MNHEY and CDR2 SMNVEV (reference sequence). The CDR3 has 15 amino acids. The CDR3 DNA sequence: TGTGCCAGCAGTTTTTTCGTGGGAGGGCCTAATGAGCAGTTCTTC. Encoded protein: CASSFFVGGPNEQFF.

The chain carries TRBV6-1 and TRBJ2-1, with 11 positions matching TRBD2. The CDR3 loop spans 14 amino acids. Germline lookup yields CDR1 MNHNS and CDR2 SASEGT. J gave up 3 bases and V 6 bases, and 1 base lay outside the gene matches. This CDR3 reads CASRLAGVYNEQFF. The CDR3 bases are TGTGCCAGCAGACTAGCGGGGGTCTACAATGAGCAGTTCTTC.

A few counts support this clone. The chain employs TRBV6-1 and TRBJ1-5, with TRBD1 matching 9 bases. J gave up 3 bases and V 2 bases, and 5 bases lay outside the gene matches. This CDR3 region has 16 residues. CDR1 is MNHNS and CDR2 is SASEGT in the germline V gene. The CDR3 DNA sequence: TGTGCCAGCAGTGAATTCGACAGGGGGAACAATCAGCCCCAGCATTTT. Its protein is CASSEFDRGNNQPQHF.

This chain uses TRBV6-6 with TRBJ2-7; 8 bases map to TRBD2. The CDR3 loop spans 16 amino acids. Germline V gene lookup returns CDR1 MNHNY and CDR2 SVGAGI (reference sequence). V trimming: 2 bases; J trimming: 4 bases; junction bases outside the gene matches: 10. The CDR3 protein is CASSYQEGLVSYEQYF. DNA of the CDR3: TGTGCCAGCAGTTACCAGGAGGGACTAGTATCTTACGAGCAGTACTTC.

The chain is built from TRBV7-9 and TRBJ2-5, with 7 bases fitting TRBD1. This CDR3 has 15 residues. V was clipped by 0 bases and J by 5 bases; unmatched bases: 6. In germline, CDR1 is SEHNR, CDR2 FQNEAQ (reference sequence). CDR3 region: CASSLAKGAWETQYF. The CDR3 bases are TGTGCCAGCAGCTTAGCGAAGGGGGCGTGGGAGACCCAGTACTTC.

The CDR3 sequence is CASSPEAPDTQYF. The CDR3 nucleotides read TGCGCCAGCAGCCCCGAGGCCCCAGATACGCAGTATTTT. The chain couples TRBV5-1 to TRBJ2-3, with D unclear. Looked up from germline, CDR1 is SGHRS and CDR2 is YFSETQ. This CDR3 has 13 residues. Trimming shortened V by 4 bases and J by 4 bases, and 10 bases separated the two germline ends.

This clone was detected once. The genes are TRBV29-1 and TRBJ1-5; perhaps TRBD1 as D (6 bases). CDR1 SQVTM and CDR2 ANQGSEA come from the germline V gene. This CDR3 has 17 amino acids. V shed 4 bases and J shed 0 bases, with 19 bases lying between them. CDR3 DNA: TGCAGCGTTGGGACAGTTATGCCTTATCATAGCAATCAGCCCCAGCATTTT. It encodes CSVGTVMPYHSNQPQHF.

V is TRBV7-8 and J is TRBJ2-7; possibly TRBD2 for D (6 bases). The CDR3 consists of 14 residues. The ends were cut back, 5 bases at V and 3 bases at J, with 14 bases in the middle. Looked up from germline, CDR1 is SGHVS and CDR2 is FQNEAQ. The CDR3 is CASSARDWVYEQYF. CDR3 nucleotide sequence: TGTGCCAGCAGCGCCCGGGACTGGGTCTACGAGCAGTACTTC.

J is TRBJ2-7 and V is TRBV19; TRBD2 aligns across 11 bases. J was trimmed by 4 bases and V by 6 bases; bases with no gene match: 8. CDR1 is LNHDA, CDR2 SQIVND, per germline (reference sequence). CDR3 length: 15 residues. DNA of the CDR3: TGTGCCAGTAGCACGACGACTAGCGGGATTTACGAGCAGTACTTC. It encodes CASSTTTSGIYEQYF.

For the CDR3, the DNA is TGTGCCAGCAGCTCCCTAGCGGGAGGGGCCACAGATACGCAGTATTTT. It encodes CASSSLAGGATDTQYF. The chain has TRBV5-4 and TRBJ2-3; 12 bases match TRBD2. CDR1 is SGHNT and CDR2 is YYREEE in the germline V gene (reference sequence). This CDR3 is built from 16 residues. The ends lost 3 bases at V and 2 bases at J; junction bases unmatched: 4.